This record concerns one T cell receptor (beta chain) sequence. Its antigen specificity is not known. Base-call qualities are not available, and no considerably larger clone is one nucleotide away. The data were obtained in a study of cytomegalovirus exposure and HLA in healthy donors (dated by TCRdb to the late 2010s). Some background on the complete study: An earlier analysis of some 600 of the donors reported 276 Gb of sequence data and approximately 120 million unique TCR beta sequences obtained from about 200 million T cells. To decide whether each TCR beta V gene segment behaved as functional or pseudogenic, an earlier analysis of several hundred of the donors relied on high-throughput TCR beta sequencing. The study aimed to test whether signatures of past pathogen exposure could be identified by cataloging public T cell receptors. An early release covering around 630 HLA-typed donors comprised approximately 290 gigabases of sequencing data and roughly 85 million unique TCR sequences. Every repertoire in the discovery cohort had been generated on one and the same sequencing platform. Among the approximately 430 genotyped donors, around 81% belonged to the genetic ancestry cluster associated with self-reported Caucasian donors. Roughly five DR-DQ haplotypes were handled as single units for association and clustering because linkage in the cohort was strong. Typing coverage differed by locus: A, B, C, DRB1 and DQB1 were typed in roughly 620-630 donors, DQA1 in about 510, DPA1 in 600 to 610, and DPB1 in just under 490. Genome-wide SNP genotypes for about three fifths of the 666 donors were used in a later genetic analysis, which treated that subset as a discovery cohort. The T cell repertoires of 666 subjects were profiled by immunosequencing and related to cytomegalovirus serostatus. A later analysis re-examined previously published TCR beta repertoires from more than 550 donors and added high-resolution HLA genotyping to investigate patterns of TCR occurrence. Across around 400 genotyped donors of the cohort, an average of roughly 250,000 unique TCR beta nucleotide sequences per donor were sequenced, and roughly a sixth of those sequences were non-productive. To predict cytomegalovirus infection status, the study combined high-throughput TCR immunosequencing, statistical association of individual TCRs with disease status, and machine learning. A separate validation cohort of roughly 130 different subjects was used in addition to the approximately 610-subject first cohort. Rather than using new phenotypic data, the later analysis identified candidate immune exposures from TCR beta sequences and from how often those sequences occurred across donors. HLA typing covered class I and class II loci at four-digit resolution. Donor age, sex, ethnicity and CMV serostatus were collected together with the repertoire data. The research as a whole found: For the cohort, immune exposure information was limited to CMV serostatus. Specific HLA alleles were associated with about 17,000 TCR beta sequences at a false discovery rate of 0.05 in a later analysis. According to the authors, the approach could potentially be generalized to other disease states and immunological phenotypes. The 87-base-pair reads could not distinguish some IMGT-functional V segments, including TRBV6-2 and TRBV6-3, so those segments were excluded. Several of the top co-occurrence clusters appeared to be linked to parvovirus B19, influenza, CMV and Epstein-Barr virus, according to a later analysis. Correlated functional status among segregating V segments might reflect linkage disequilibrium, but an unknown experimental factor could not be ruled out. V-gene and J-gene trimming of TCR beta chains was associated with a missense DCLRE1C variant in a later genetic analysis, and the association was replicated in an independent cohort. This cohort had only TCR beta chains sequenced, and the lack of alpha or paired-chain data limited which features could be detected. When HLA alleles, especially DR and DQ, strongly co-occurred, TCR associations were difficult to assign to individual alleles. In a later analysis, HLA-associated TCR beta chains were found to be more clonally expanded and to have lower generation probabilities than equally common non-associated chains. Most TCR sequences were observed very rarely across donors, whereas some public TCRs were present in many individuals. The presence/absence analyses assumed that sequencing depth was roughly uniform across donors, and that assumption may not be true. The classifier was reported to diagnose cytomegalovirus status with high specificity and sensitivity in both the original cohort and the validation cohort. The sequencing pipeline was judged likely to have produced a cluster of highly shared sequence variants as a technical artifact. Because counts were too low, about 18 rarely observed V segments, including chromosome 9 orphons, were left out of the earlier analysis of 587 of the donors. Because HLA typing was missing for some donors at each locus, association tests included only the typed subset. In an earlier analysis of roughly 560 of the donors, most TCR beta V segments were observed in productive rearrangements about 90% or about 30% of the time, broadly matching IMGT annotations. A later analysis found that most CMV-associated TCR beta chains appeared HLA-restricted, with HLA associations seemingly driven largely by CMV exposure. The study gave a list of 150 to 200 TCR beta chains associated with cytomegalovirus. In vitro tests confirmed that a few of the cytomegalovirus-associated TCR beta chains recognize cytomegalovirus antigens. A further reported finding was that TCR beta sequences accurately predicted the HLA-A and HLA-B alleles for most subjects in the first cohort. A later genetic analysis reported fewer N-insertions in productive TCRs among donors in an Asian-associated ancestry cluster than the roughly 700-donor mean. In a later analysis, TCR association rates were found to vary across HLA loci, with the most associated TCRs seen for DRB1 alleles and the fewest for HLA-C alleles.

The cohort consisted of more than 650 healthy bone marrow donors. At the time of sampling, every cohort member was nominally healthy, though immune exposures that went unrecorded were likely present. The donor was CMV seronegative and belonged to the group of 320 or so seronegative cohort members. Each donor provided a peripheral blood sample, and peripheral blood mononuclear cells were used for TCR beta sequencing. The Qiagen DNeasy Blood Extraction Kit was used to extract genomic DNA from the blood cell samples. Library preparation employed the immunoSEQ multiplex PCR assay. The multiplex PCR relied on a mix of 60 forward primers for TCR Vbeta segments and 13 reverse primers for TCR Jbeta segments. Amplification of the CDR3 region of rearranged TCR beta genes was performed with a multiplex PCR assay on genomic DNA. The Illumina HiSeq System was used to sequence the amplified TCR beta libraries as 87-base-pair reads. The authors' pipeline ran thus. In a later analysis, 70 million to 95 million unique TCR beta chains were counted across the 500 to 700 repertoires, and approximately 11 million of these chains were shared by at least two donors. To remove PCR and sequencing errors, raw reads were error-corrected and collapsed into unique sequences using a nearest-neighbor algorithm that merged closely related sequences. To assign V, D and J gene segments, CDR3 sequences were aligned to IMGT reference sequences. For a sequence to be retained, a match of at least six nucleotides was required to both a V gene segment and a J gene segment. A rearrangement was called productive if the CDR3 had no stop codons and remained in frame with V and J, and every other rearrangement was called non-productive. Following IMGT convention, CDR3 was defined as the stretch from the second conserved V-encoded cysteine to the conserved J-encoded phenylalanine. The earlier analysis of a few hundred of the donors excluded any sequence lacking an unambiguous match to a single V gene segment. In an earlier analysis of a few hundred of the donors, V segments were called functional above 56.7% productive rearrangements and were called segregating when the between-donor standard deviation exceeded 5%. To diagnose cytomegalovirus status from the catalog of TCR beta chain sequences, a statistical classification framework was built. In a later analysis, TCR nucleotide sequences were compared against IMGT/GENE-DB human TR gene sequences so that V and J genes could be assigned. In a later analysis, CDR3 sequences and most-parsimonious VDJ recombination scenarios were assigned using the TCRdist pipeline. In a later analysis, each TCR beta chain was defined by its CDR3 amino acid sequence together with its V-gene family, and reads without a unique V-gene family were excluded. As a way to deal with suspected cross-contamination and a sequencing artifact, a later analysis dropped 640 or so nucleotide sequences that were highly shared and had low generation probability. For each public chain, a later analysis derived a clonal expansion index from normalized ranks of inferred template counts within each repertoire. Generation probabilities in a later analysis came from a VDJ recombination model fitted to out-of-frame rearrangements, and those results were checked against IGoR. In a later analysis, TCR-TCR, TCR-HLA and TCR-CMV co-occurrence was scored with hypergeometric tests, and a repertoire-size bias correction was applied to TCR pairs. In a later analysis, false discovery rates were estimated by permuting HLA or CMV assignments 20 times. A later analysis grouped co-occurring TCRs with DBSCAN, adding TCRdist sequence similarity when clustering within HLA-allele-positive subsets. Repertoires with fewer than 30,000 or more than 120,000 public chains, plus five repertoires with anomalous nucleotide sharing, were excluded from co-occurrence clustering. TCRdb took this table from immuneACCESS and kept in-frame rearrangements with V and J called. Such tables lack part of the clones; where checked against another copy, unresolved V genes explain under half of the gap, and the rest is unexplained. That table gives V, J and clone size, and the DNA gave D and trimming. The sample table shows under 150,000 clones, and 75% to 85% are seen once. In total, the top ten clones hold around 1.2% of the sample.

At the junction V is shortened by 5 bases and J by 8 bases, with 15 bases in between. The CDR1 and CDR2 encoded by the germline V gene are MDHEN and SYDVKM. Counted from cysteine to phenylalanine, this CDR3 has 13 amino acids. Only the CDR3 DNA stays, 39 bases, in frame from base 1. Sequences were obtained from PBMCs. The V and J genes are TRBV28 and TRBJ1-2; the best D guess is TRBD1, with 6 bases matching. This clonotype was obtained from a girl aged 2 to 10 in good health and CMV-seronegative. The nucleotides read TGTGCCAGCAGTATCCTGGACAGCGTGGGCTACACCTTC. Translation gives CASSILDSVGYTF.